This is a list of T cell receptor beta chains from one sample in a study of CD4 T cells in relation to SARS-CoV-2 and coronaviruses. Antigens for these TCRs are unknown. Profiling relied on immunoSEQ multiplex PCR, and the TCRdb table lists in-frame clones only, not all of them. The sample has roughly 24,000 clones, over 70% seen once. Sequencing input: CD4+ T cells from PBMCs, cultured in vitro. The receptors stem from a human donor in good health. The CDR3 runs from the conserved cysteine through the conserved F or W. The order of the fields is clone size, D gene, V gene, J gene, CDR3 protein, CDR3 DNA. The D gene is left open where the match is weak. Rows give clone size only sometimes, using once, few, many, or a class for an expanded clone.

>NA|NA|TRBV14|TRBJ1-3
CASSQGRISGNTIYF
TGTGCCAGCAGCCAAGGCCGGATCTCTGGAAACACCATATATTTT
>once|NA|TRBV12-3/TRBV12-4|TRBJ1-5
CASEVTSNQPQHF
TGTGCCAGCGAGGTTACTAGCAATCAGCCCCAGCATTTT
>NA|NA|TRBV30|TRBJ1-2
CAWSRGSFDGYTF
TGTGCCTGGAGTAGGGGGTCATTCGATGGCTACACCTTC
>NA|TRBD1|TRBV5-1|TRBJ2-2
CASSSTGEVTGELFF
TGCGCCAGCAGCTCGACAGGGGAGGTGACCGGGGAGCTGTTTTTT
>NA|TRBD2|TRBV2|TRBJ2-3
CASKGLAGITDTQYF
TGTGCCAGCAAGGGCCTAGCGGGAATAACAGATACGCAGTATTTT
>NA|NA|TRBV9|TRBJ2-1
CASSLRSENSYNEQFF
TGTGCCAGCAGCCTCAGGTCGGAGAACTCCTACAATGAGCAGTTCTTC
>few|NA|TRBV18|TRBJ1-6
CASSAGPSVDSPLHF
TGTGCCAGCTCAGCAGGGCCAAGTGTTGATTCACCCCTCCACTTT
>NA|NA|TRBV6-6|TRBJ1-1
CASSLKQETEAFF
TGTGCCAGCAGTTTGAAACAGGAGACTGAAGCTTTCTTT
>NA|NA|TRBV25-1|TRBJ1-1
CASSNTGRATEAFF
TGTGCCAGCAGTAATACAGGGAGGGCGACTGAAGCTTTCTTT
>NA|TRBD2|TRBV6-6|TRBJ2-3
CASRESGRGTADTQYF
TGTGCCAGCAGGGAGTCGGGGCGGGGGACTGCAGATACGCAGTATTTT
>NA|NA|TRBV28|TRBJ2-4
CASSPTGDVNIQYF
TGTGCCAGCAGCCCCACGGGAGACGTCAACATTCAGTACTTC
>NA|NA|TRBV3-1/TRBV3-2|TRBJ2-5
CASSRSGAGETQYF
TGTGCCAGCAGCCGGTCTGGGGCAGGAGAGACCCAGTACTTC
>NA|TRBD2|TRBV27|TRBJ2-5
CASSPTSGWQETQYF
TGTGCCAGCAGCCCCACTAGCGGGTGGCAAGAGACCCAGTACTTC
>NA|TRBD1|TRBV3-1/TRBV3-2|TRBJ2-1
CASSQKDRGNEQFF
TGTGCCAGCAGCCAGAAAGACAGGGGCAATGAGCAGTTCTTC
>NA|NA|TRBV13|TRBJ1-4
CASSFTDSPNEKLFF
TGTGCCAGCAGCTTCACCGACAGCCCGAATGAAAAACTGTTTTTT
>few|NA|TRBV11-3|TRBJ2-7
CASSLTGAYEQYF
TGTGCCAGCAGCTTGACAGGCGCCTACGAGCAGTACTTC
>NA|NA|TRBV19|TRBJ1-6
CASTQQDNSPLHF
TGTGCCAGTACCCAACAGGATAATTCACCCCTCCACTTT
>NA|NA|TRBV7-8|TRBJ2-1
CASSDPGDEQFF
TGTGCCAGCAGCGACCCGGGGGATGAGCAGTTCTTC
>NA|NA|TRBV5-4|TRBJ1-1
CASKIGDWDTEAFF
TGTGCCAGCAAGATAGGGGATTGGGACACTGAAGCTTTCTTT
>NA|TRBD1|TRBV5-1|TRBJ2-7
CASSLSGGIHEQYF
TGCGCCAGCAGCTTGTCAGGGGGTATCCACGAGCAGTACTTC
>NA|NA|TRBV9|TRBJ2-1
CASSVGQGFSNEQFF
TGTGCCAGCAGCGTAGGGCAGGGTTTTTCCAATGAGCAGTTCTTC
>NA|NA|TRBV5-1|TRBJ2-3
CASSLTEGGLDTQYF
TGCGCCAGCAGCTTGACAGAGGGCGGACTAGATACGCAGTATTTT
>NA|NA|TRBV7-3|TRBJ2-1
CASSGSVGAYEQFF
TGTGCCAGCAGCGGGTCAGTGGGGGCGTATGAGCAGTTCTTC
>once|NA|TRBV10-3|TRBJ2-7
CAISGGGPSYEQYF
TGTGCCATCAGTGGGGGCGGACCCTCCTACGAGCAGTACTTC
>NA|NA|TRBV3-1/TRBV3-2|TRBJ1-3
CASSQAFGGASGNTIYF
TGTGCCAGCAGCCAAGCTTTTGGGGGCGCCTCTGGAAACACCATATATTTT
>few|NA|TRBV6-1|TRBJ2-7
CASSGFIKGLWQFYEQYF
TGTGCCAGCAGTGGTTTTATTAAGGGGTTGTGGCAATTCTACGAGCAGTACTTC
>NA|NA|TRBV30|TRBJ2-3
CAWRRTGHQSTDTQYF
TGTGCCTGGAGACGAACGGGACACCAGAGCACAGATACGCAGTATTTT
>NA|TRBD1|TRBV19|TRBJ1-1
CASTQDLPSDRGPSNTEAFF
TGTGCCAGTACCCAGGACCTCCCAAGTGACAGGGGGCCATCGAACACTGAAGCTTTCTTT
>NA|NA|TRBV5-1|TRBJ1-5
CASSLGLAGAGSQPQHF
TGCGCCAGCAGCTTGGGTCTTGCGGGGGCAGGGAGTCAGCCCCAGCATTTT
>NA|NA|TRBV10-3|TRBJ1-6
CAIRAGVNSPLHF
TGTGCCATCAGGGCAGGAGTTAATTCACCCCTCCACTTT
>few|TRBD1|TRBV24-1|TRBJ2-2
CATSDLGTGTGELFF
TGTGCCACCAGTGATTTGGGGACAGGGACCGGGGAGCTGTTTTTT
>NA|NA|TRBV9|TRBJ1-6
CASSDDQGLVPLHF
TGTGCCAGCAGCGACGATCAGGGGCTCGTCCCCCTCCACTTT
>few|NA|TRBV6-7|TRBJ1-5
CASSYWRINQPQHF
TGTGCCAGCAGTTACTGGCGGATCAATCAGCCCCAGCATTTT
>NA|NA|TRBV5-1|TRBJ2-1
CASSIPTPYNEQFF
TGCGCCAGCAGTATCCCTACACCCTACAATGAGCAGTTCTTC
>NA|NA|TRBV19|TRBJ1-5
CATKGSEDHQPQHF
TGTGCCACGAAAGGGTCCGAAGACCATCAGCCCCAGCATTTT
>NA|NA|TRBV5-1|TRBJ2-7
CASSLDRSYEQYF
TGCGCCAGCAGCTTGGACAGGTCCTACGAGCAGTACTTC
>NA|TRBD2|TRBV7-9|TRBJ2-7
CASSFLAGGPPEQYF
TGTGCCAGCAGCTTCCTCGCGGGAGGGCCTCCGGAGCAGTACTTC
>NA|NA|TRBV29-1|TRBJ1-4
CSVGGEKLFF
TGCAGCGTTGGGGGGGAAAAACTGTTTTTT
>NA|NA|TRBV11-1|TRBJ2-7
CASSFGTSYEQYF
TGTGCCAGCAGCTTCGGGACCTCCTACGAGCAGTACTTC
>NA|TRBD2|TRBV5-1|TRBJ2-3
CASTGGSVNTQYF
TGCGCCAGCACGGGGGGATCCGTTAATACGCAGTATTTT
>NA|NA|TRBV27|TRBJ2-6
CASSLYGNSGANVLTF
TGTGCCAGCAGTTTATATGGGAACTCTGGGGCCAACGTCCTGACTTTC
>NA|TRBD1|TRBV5-1|TRBJ2-1
CASSLGDRPYNEQFF
TGCGCCAGCAGCTTGGGGGACAGACCATACAATGAGCAGTTCTTC
>NA|NA|TRBV10-3|TRBJ1-4
CAISEDGDNEKLFF
TGTGCCATCAGTGAGGACGGGGATAATGAAAAACTGTTTTTT
>NA|NA|TRBV5-1|TRBJ1-1
CASSLEPWVTEAFF
TGCGCCAGCAGCTTGGAGCCCTGGGTCACTGAAGCTTTCTTT
>NA|TRBD1|TRBV19|TRBJ2-2
CASRQGDGPTGELFF
TGTGCCAGTCGACAGGGGGATGGTCCCACCGGGGAGCTGTTTTTT
>NA|NA|TRBV19|TRBJ2-6
CASSIVHRSGANVLTF
TGTGCCAGTAGTATCGTCCACAGGTCTGGGGCCAACGTCCTGACTTTC
>NA|TRBD1|TRBV3-1/TRBV3-2|TRBJ1-4
CASSQTPGQYEKLFF
TGTGCCAGCAGCCAAACACCGGGACAGTATGAAAAACTGTTTTTT
>NA|NA|TRBV19|TRBJ1-1
CASNQPGRSTEAFF
TGTGCCAGTAATCAGCCAGGGAGGAGCACTGAAGCTTTCTTT